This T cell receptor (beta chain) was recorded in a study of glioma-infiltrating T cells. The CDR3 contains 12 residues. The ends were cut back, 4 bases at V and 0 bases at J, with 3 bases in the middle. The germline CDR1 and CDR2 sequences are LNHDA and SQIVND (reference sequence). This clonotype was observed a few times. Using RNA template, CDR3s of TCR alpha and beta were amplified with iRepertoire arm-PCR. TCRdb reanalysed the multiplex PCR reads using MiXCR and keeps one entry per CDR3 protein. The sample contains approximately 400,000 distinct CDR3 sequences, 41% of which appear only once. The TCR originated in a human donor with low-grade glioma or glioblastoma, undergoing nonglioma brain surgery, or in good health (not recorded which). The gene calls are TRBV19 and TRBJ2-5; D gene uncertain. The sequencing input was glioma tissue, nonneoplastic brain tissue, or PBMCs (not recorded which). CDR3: CASSRHQETQYF. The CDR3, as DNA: TGTGCCAGTAGTAGGCACCAAGAGACCCAGTACTTC.